In its sample, the clone carrying this TCR beta chain was seen a few times. What it binds is not known. MiXCR was run by TCRdb on the 5' RACE reads, yielding one entry per CDR3 protein. The table includes about 530,000 distinct CDR3 sequences, 15% detected once. The data derive from a study of identical twins. The germline gives CDR1 LGHDT, CDR2 YNNKEL (reference sequence). Trimming at V came to 6 bases and at J to 5 bases, leaving 16 bases not matched to a gene. The CDR3 runs to 17 residues. Whole-study results and caveats: The study drew conclusions from cross-sectional statistical analysis, not from following the same donors.

The same data also went into a second study, on yellow fever vaccine responses in identical twins.

This clonotype originated in a woman between 18 and 29 years old in good health. The sequencing sample was made of CD4+ T cells sorted from blood. This chain uses TRBV3-1 with TRBJ2-3, with 8 bases matching TRBD2. In nucleotides, the CDR3 is TGTGCCAGCAGAAAAACCTCTATCGGGAGGGCCGGAGATACGCAGTATTTT. This codes for CASRKTSIGRAGDTQYF.